The source of this TCR beta chain is a study of cytomegalovirus exposure and HLA in healthy donors. Study-level results: The listing of roughly 160 TCR beta chains classed them as cytomegalovirus-associated. Compared with the approximately 700-donor mean, an Asian-associated ancestry cluster reportedly had fewer N-insertions, according to a later analysis. TCR beta chain V- and J-gene trimming was linked, in a later analysis, to a missense variant in DCLRE1C. High sensitivity and specificity were reportedly achieved when the classifier diagnosed cytomegalovirus status.

The V end was cut by 4 bases, the J end by 4 bases, with 13 bases between. CDR1 is MGHRA and CDR2 is YSYEKL in the germline V gene. This CDR3 has 15 residues. This clone was observed a handful of times. Its antigen remains unknown. Researchers ran the PCR with 60 Vbeta and 13 Jbeta primers. The assay was immunoSEQ multiplex PCR, and TCRdb's table has in-frame clones only and misses some. The data contain more than 80,000 clones, 60% to 80% of them singletons. The origin of this receptor is a woman aged 60 to 75 in good health and CMV-seropositive. The rearrangement uses TRBV4-1 and TRBJ1-4; D might be TRBD1 (5 bases). Sequenced sample: PBMCs. Here the CDR3 reads CASSRQQAYNEKLFF. The CDR3 DNA sequence: TGCGCCAGCAGCCGACAACAGGCCTATAATGAAAAACTGTTTTTT.